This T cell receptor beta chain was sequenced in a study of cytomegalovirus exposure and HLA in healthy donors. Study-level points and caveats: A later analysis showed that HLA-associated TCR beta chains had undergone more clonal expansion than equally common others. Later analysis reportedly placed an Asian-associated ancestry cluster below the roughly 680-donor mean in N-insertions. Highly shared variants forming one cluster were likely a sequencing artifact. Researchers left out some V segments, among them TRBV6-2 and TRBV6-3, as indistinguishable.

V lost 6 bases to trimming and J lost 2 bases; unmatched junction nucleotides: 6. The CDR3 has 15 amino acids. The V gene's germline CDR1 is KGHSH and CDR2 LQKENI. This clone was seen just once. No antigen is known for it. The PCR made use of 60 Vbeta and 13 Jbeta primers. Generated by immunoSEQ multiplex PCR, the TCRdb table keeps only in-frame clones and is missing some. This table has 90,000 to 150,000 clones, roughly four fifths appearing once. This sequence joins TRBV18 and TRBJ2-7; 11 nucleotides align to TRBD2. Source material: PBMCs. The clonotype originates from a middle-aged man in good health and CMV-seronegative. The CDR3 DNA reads TGTGCCAGCTCTCCAACTAGCGGGAGTACCTACGAGCAGTACTTC. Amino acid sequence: CASSPTSGSTYEQYF.